The text below deals with one T cell receptor (beta chain). Its specificity is not known. Primers included in the PCR were 60 Vbeta and 13 Jbeta primers. TCRdb's table, derived via immunoSEQ multiplex PCR, lists solely in-frame clones and lacks some. The table shows some 150,000 clones, with 79% occurring only once. This specimen comes from a study of cytomegalovirus exposure and HLA in healthy donors. Study outcomes and limitations: Apart from CMV serostatus, no immune exposure information was available. A later analysis reportedly identified an Asian-associated ancestry cluster as carrying fewer N-insertions than the roughly 670-donor mean.

The V segment lost 4 bases and the J segment 6 bases; nucleotides outside the gene matches: 5. The CDR3 sequence is 13 residues long. The germline CDR1 and CDR2 sequences are LGHNA and YSLEER. This sequence joins TRBV4-3 and TRBJ1-2, with 7 positions matching TRBD1. This clonotype was sampled from a young man in good health and CMV-seropositive. The sequencing input was PBMCs. In DNA, the CDR3 is TGCGCCAGCAGCCTAATAACAGGGGATGGCTACACCTTC. It encodes CASSLITGDGYTF.